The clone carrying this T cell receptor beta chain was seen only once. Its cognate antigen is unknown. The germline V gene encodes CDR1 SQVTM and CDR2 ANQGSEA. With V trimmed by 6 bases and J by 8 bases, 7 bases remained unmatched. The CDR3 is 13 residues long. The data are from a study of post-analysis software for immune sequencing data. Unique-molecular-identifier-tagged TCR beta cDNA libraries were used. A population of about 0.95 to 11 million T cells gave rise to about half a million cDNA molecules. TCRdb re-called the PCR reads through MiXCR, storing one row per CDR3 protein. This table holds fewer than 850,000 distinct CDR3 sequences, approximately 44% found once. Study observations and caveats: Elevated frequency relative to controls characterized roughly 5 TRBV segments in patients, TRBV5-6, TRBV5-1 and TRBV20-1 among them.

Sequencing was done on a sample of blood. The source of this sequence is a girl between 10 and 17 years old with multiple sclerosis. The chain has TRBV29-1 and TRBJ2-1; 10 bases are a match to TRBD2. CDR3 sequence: CSVEREGKDEQFF. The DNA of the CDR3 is TGCAGCGTAGAGCGGGAGGGCAAAGATGAGCAGTTCTTC.